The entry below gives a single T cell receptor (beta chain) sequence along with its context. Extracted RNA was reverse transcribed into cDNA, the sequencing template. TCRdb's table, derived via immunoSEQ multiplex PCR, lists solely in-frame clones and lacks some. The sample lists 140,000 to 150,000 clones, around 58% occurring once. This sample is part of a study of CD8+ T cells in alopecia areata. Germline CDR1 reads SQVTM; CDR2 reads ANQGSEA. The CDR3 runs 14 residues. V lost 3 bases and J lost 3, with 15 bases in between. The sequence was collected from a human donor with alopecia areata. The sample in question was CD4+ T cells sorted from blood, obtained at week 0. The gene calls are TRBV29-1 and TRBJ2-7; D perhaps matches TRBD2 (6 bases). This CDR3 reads CSVDTGERSYEQYF. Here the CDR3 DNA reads TGCAGCGTTGATACGGGGGAAAGGAGCTACGAGCAGTACTTC.